This entry concerns a single T cell receptor (beta chain). The CDR3 is made up of 16 amino acids. Germline V gene sequence: CDR1 MNHNS, CDR2 SASEGT. V lost 2 bases and J lost 5, with 18 bases in between. These data belong to a study of T cell changes during pregnancy in multiple sclerosis. Repertoires were generated with immunoSEQ multiplex PCR, while TCRdb's copy carries only in-frame clones and drops some. The profile shows 60,000 to 70,000 clones, 90% to 95% of them singletons. Specimen: peripheral blood, collected in the third trimester of pregnancy. This sequence was found in a female donor in good health, enrolled as a control in a pregnancy study. The chain joins TRBV6-1 to TRBJ2-5, with D possibly TRBD2 on 7 matching bases. The DNA of the CDR3 is TGTGCCAGCAGTGAATATATGGCGGGGGCGTGGGAGACCCAGTACTTC. Translating it yields CASSEYMAGAWETQYF.